A selection of T cell receptor beta chains follows, all from one sample in a study of cytomegalovirus exposure and HLA in healthy donors. Only in-frame clones appear in the TCRdb table, and some are missing; sequencing was by immunoSEQ multiplex PCR. The sample lists around 160,000 clones; approximately 82% were seen once. Sequenced sample: PBMCs. The receptors derive from a male donor in good health and CMV-seronegative. The CDR3 runs from the conserved cysteine through the conserved F or W. Each record gives: D gene, J gene, clone size, V gene, CDR3 DNA, CDR3 protein. The D gene is left open where the match is weak. Clone size appears in some rows only: once, few, many, or a class for an expanded clone.

- | TRBJ1-1 | - | TRBV27 | TGTGCCAGCAGTTCTCGACTGGCAACTGAAGCTTTCTTT | CASSSRLATEAFF
- | TRBJ2-2 | - | TRBV2 | TGTGCCAGCATATGGAGCAGGGAAGGGACCGGGGAGCTGTTTTTT | CASIWSREGTGELFF
TRBD1 | TRBJ1-2 | few | TRBV5-4 | TGTGCCAGCACCCCGACGGCAGGGGGCGGCTACACCTTC | CASTPTAGGGYTF
TRBD1 | TRBJ1-1 | - | TRBV18 | TGTGCCAGCTCATCCACAGGGGGCGAAAACACTGAAGCTTTCTTT | CASSSTGGENTEAFF
- | TRBJ2-2 | - | TRBV10-3 | TGTGCCATCAGTGGGGGAGGGGGTACCGGGGAGCTGTTTTTT | CAISGGGGTGELFF
- | TRBJ2-3 | - | TRBV28 | TGTGCCAGCAACGTGGACTCCTACACAGATACGCAGTATTTT | CASNVDSYTDTQYF
- | TRBJ2-5 | - | TRBV7-9 | TGTGCCAGCAGCCGCAGGGTGAAAGAGACCCAGTACTTC | CASSRRVKETQYF
- | TRBJ2-3 | once | TRBV4-1 | TGCGCCAGCAGCCAATTTAGAGATACGCAGTATTTT | CASSQFRDTQYF
TRBD2 | TRBJ2-1 | - | TRBV6-4 | TGTGCCAGCAGCCGGACTAGCGGGAGTGGCGATGAGCAGTTCTTC | CASSRTSGSGDEQFF
- | TRBJ1-2 | - | TRBV2 | TGTGCCAGCAGTGAATCTAGGTTTTCTCCCAGTAGGGGCTACACCTTC | CASSESRFSPSRGYTF
- | TRBJ1-6 | - | TRBV28 | TGTGCCAGCAGGTTAGACAGGCTTCGTAATTCACCCCTCCACTTT | CASRLDRLRNSPLHF
- | TRBJ1-4 | - | TRBV5-8 | TGTGCCAGCAGCTTGGACAGGGTGAATGAAAAACTGTTTTTT | CASSLDRVNEKLFF
TRBD2 | TRBJ2-1 | - | TRBV30 | TGTGCCTGGACTACCACCGGACTAGGTCCCAATAGTGAGCAGTTCTTC | CAWTTTGLGPNSEQFF
- | TRBJ2-2 | - | TRBV7-6 | TGTGCCAGCAGCTTAACGGACACTGCCACCGGGGAGCTGTTTTTT | CASSLTDTATGELFF
- | TRBJ1-1 | - | TRBV9 | TGTGCCAGCAGTAAAACTTCGAACACTGAAGCTTTCTTT | CASSKTSNTEAFF
- | TRBJ2-1 | - | TRBV6-5 | TGTGCCAGCAGTAAGGGACTGGCGGGATCTGAGCAGTTCTTC | CASSKGLAGSEQFF
- | TRBJ1-1 | - | TRBV19 | TGTGCCAGTAGCCTTATGGCCTCCAGGAACACTGAAGCTTTCTTT | CASSLMASRNTEAFF
TRBD1 | TRBJ2-1 | - | TRBV12-5 | TGTGCTAGTGGTTTGGTAGGATATGGGGACAGGGTTTTAGTCAATGAGCAGTTCTTC | CASGLVGYGDRVLVNEQFF
- | TRBJ2-7 | once | TRBV7-2 | TGTGCCAGCAGCTCCTTCCTCTACGAGCAGTACTTC | CASSSFLYEQYF
- | TRBJ2-7 | - | TRBV5-1 | TGCGCCAGCAGCACCCCGGAGAGGTCAACGGCCTACGAGCAGTACTTC | CASSTPERSTAYEQYF
TRBD1 | TRBJ1-1 | - | TRBV29-1 | TGCAGCGGGGGACAGGGGATGAACACTGAAGCTTTCTTT | CSGGQGMNTEAFF
- | TRBJ2-3 | - | TRBV6-5 | TGTGCCAGCAGTTCCGGGACAATTAACACAGATACGCAGTATTTT | CASSSGTINTDTQYF
TRBD1 | TRBJ1-4 | few | TRBV7-9 | TGTGCCAGCAGCTTAGGGGACAGGGCTAATGAAAAACTGTTTTTT | CASSLGDRANEKLFF
TRBD1 | TRBJ2-6 | - | TRBV6-1 | TGTGCCAGCAGCGGACAGGCTGGGGCCAACGTCCTGACTTTC | CASSGQAGANVLTF